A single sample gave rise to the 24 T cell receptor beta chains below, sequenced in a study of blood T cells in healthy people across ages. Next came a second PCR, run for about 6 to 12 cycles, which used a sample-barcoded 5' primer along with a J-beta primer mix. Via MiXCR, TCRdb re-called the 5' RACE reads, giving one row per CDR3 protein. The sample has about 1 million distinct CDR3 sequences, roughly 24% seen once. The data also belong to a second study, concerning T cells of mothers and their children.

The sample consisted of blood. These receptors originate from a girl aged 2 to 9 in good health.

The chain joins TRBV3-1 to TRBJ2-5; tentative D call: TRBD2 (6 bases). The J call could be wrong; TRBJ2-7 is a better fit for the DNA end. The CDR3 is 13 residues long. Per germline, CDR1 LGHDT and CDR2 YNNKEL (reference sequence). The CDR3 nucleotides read TGTGCCAGCAGCCAGTGCCTAGCGTGCGAGCAGTACTTC. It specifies CASSQCLACEQYF.

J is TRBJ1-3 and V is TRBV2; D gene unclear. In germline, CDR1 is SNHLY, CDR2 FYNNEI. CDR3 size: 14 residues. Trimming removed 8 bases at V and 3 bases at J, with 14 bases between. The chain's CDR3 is CASLAGGNGNTIYF. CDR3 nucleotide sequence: TGTGCCAGCTTGGCAGGAGGGAATGGAAACACCATATATTTT. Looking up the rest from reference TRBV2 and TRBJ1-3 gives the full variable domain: EPEVTQTPSHQVTQMGQEVILRCVPISNHLYFYWYRQILGQKVEFLVSFYNNEISEKSEIFDDQFSVERPDGSNFTLKIRSTKLEDSAMYFCASLAGGNGNTIYFGEGSWLTVV.

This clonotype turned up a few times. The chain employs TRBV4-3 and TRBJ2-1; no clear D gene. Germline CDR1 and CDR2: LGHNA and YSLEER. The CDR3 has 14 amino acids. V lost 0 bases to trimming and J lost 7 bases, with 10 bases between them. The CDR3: CASSQEGGANEQFF. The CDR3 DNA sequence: TGCGCCAGCAGCCAAGAAGGTGGCGCAAATGAGCAGTTCTTC.

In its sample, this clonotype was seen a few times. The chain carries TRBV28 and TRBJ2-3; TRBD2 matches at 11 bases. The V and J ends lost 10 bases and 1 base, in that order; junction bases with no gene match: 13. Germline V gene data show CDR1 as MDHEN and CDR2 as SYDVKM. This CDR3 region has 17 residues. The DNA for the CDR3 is TGTGCCACTAAGGGGAATCTAGCGGGAGGCGGCACAGATACGCAGTATTTT. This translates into CATKGNLAGGGTDTQYF.

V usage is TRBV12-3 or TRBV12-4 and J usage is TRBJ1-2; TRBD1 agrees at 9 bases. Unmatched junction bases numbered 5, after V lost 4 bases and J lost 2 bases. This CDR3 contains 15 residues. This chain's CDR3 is CASSSYRGHNYGYTF. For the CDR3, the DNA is TGTGCCAGCAGTTCCTACAGGGGGCACAACTATGGCTACACCTTC.

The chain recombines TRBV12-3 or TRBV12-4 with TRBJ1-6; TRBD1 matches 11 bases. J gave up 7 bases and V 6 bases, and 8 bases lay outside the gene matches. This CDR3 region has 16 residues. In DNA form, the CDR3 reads TGTGCCAGCAGGACCGGGACAGGGGGGACCAATTCACCCCTCCACTTT. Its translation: CASRTGTGGTNSPLHF.

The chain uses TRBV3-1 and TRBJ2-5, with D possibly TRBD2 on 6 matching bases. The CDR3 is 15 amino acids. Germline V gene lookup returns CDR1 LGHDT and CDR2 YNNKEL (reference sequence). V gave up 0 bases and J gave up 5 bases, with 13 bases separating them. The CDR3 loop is CASSQDAGLVETQYF. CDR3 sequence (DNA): TGTGCCAGCAGCCAAGATGCGGGGCTGGTTGAGACCCAGTACTTC.

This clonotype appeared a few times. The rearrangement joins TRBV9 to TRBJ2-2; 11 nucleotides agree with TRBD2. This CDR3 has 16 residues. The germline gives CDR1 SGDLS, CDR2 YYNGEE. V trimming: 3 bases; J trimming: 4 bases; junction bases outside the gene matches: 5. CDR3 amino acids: CASSGTSGGVTGELFF. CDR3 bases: TGTGCCAGCAGCGGTACTAGCGGGGGTGTCACCGGGGAGCTGTTTTTT.

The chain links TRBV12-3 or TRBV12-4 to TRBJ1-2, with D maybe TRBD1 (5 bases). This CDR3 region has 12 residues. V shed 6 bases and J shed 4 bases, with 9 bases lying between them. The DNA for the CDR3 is TGTGCCAGCAGCGACAGCCCCTATGGCTACACCTTC. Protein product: CASSDSPYGYTF.

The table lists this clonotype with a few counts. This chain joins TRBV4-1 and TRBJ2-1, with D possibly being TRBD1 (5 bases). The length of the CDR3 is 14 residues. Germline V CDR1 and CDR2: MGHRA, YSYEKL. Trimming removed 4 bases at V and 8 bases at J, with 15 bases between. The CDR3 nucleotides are TGCGCCAGCAGCCCCAACGACAGTCTAGATGAGCAGTTCTTC. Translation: CASSPNDSLDEQFF.

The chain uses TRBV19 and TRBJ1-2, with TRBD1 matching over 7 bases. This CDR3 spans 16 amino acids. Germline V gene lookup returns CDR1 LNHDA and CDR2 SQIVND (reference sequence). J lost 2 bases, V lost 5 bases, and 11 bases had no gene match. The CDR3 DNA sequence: TGTGCCAGTAGTGTAAATACAGGGGAGGTGAACTATGGCTACACCTTC. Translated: CASSVNTGEVNYGYTF.

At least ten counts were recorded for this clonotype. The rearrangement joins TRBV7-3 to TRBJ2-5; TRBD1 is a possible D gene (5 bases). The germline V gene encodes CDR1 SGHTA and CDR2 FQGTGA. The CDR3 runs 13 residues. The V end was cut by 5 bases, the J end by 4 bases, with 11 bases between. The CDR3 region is CASSQGRGETQYF. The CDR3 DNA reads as TGTGCCAGCAGCCAGGGTCGCGGAGAGACCCAGTACTTC.

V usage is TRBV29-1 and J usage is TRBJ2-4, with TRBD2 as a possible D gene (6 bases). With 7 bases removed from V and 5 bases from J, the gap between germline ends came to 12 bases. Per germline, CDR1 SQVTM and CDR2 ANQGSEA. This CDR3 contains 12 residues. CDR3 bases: TGCAGCGCTACGGGAGAAGAAAACATTCAGTACTTC. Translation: CSATGEENIQYF.

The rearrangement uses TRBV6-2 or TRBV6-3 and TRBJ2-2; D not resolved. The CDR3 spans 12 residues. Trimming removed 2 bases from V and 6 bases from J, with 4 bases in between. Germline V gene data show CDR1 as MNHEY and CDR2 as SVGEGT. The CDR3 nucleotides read TGTGCCAGCAGTTACGTTGCCGGGGAGCTGTTTTTT. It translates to CASSYVAGELFF.

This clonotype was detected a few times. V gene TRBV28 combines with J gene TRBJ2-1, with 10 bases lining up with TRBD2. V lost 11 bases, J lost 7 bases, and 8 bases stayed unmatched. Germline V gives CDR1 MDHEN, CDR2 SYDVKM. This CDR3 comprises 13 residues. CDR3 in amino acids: CAHTSGNGNEQFF. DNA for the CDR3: TGTGCCCACACTAGCGGGAATGGTAATGAGCAGTTCTTC.

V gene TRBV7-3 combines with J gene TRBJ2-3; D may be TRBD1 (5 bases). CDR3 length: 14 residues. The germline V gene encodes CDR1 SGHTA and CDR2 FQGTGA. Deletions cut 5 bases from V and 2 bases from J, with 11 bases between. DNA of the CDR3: TGTGCCAGCAGCCAGCATGGGGCCACAGATACGCAGTATTTT. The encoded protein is CASSQHGATDTQYF.

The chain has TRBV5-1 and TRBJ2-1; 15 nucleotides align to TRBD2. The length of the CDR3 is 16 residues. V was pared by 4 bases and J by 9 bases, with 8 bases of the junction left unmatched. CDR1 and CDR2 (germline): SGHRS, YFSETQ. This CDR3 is CASSLGLAGGWGEQFF. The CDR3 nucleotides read TGCGCCAGCAGCCTAGGACTAGCGGGGGGGTGGGGTGAGCAGTTCTTC.

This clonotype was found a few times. CDR3 nucleotide sequence: TGCAGCGTTCGGGACGGAGGCCCCCATATAAAGACCCAGTACTTC. It specifies CSVRDGGPHIKTQYF. The chain couples TRBV29-1 to TRBJ2-5, with D perhaps TRBD1 or TRBD2 (5 bases each). The CDR3 is 15 residues long. Trimming left V 5 bases short and J 6 bases short, with 22 bases between. Germline V gene data show CDR1 as SQVTM and CDR2 as ANQGSEA.

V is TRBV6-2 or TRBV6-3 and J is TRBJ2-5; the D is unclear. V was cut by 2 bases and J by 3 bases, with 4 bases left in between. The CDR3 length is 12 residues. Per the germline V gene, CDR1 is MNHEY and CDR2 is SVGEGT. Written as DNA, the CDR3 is TGTGCCAGCAGTTACACAAAAGAGACCCAGTACTTC. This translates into CASSYTKETQYF.

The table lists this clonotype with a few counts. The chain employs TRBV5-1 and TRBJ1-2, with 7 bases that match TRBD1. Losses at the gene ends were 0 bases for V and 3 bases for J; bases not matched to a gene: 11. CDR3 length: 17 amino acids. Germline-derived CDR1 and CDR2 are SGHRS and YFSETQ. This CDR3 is CASSLVGTVNDHYGYTF. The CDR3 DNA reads TGCGCCAGCAGCTTGGTAGGGACAGTAAACGACCACTATGGCTACACCTTC.

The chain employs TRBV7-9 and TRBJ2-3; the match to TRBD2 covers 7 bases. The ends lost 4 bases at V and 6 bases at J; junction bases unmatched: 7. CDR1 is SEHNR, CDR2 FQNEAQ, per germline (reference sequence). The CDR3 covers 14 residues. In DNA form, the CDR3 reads TGTGCCAGCAGCTCTCTAGCGGAGGTGGATACGCAGTATTTT. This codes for CASSSLAEVDTQYF. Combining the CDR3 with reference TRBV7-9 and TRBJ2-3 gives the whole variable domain DTGVSQNPRHKITKRGQNVTFRCDPISEHNRLYWYRQTLGQGPEFLTYFQNEAQLEKSRLLSDRFSAERPKGSFSTLEIQRTEQGDSAMYLCASSSLAEVDTQYFGPGTRLTVL.

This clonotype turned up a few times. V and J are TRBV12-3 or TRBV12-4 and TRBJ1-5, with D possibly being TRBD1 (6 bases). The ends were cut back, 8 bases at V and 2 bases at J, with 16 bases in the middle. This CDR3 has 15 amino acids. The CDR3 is CASLTTQGGNQPQHF. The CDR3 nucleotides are TGTGCCAGCCTAACTACACAGGGAGGCAATCAGCCCCAGCATTTT.

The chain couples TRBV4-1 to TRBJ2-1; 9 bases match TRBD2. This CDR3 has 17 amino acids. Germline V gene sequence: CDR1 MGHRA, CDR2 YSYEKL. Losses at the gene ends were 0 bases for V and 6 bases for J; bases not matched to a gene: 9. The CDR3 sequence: CASSQEVISGRSNEQFF. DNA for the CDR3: TGCGCCAGCAGCCAAGAGGTGATTAGCGGGAGAAGCAATGAGCAGTTCTTC.

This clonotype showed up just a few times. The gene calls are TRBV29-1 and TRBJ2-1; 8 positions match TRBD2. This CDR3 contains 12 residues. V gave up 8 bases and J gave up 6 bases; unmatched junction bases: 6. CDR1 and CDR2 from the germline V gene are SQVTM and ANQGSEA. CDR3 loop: CSPRTSFNEQFF. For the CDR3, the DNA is TGCAGCCCTCGGACTAGCTTCAATGAGCAGTTCTTC.